This paragraph covers one T cell receptor (beta chain) sequence. Its antigen remains unknown. Using immunoSEQ multiplex PCR, the repertoire was profiled, and TCRdb retains in-frame clones only, with some absent. The sample consists of tens of thousands of clones, about 88% of them appearing once. The CDR3 is made up of 15 amino acids. From germline, CDR1 is LGHNA and CDR2 YSLEER. Trimming left V 3 bases short and J 10 bases short, with 18 bases between. The data originate from a study of T cell responses to AZD1222 COVID-19 vaccine. General observations from the study: Vaccination with two AZD1222 doses was followed by a rise in Spike-specific TCR breadth and depth. Possibly, clonal diversity was underestimated; donors were largely white British and included more females.

The source was peripheral blood, collected on day 0 of AZD1222 vaccination. This receptor was taken from an adult in good health. V is TRBV4-3 and J is TRBJ1-4, with D uncertain. This CDR3 reads CASSQGEGDFRKLFF. The CDR3 nucleotides read TGCGCCAGCAGCCAGGGAGAGGGCGATTTCCGAAAACTGTTTTTT.